The entry below describes one T cell receptor (beta chain). The CDR3 contains 11 residues. The V and J ends lost 7 bases and 7 bases respectively, with 14 bases between them. Germline-derived CDR1 and CDR2 are SQVTM and ANQGSEA. The record originates from a study of blood T cell repertoires in COVID-19. Study as a whole: Samples taken during acute and convalescent COVID-19 were collected in the United States, Italy and Spain.

Per the original data handling: Estimation of nucleated cell counts relied on the amplification of reference gene primers. TCRdb keeps only in-frame clones here, not all; method: immunoSEQ multiplex PCR. V, J and clone size derive from that table, while D and trimming were established from the DNA sequence. There are around 20,000 clones in the sample; roughly 87% occur only once, and roughly 8.3% lies in the top ten. This receptor was identified in a human donor in a cohort sampled during active COVID-19. The donor label of this sample is uncertain. The sequencing sample was made of peripheral blood. The genes are TRBV29-1 and TRBJ2-7; D perhaps matches TRBD1 (5 bases). CDR3 DNA: TGCAGCGGAGAGACAGCCCAGGAGCAGTACTTC. Translated: CSGETAQEQYF.